The entry that follows covers one T cell receptor (beta chain) sequence. Its antigen is undetermined. These data are taken from a study of CD8 T cells in Susac syndrome. The germline gives CDR1 SQVTM, CDR2 ANQGSEA. V was cut by 7 bases and J by 2 bases, with 17 bases left in between. The CDR3 sequence is 14 residues long. The authors reverse transcribed roughly 0.5 to 1 ug RNA with random hexamers. TCR beta CDR3 was amplified by immunoSEQ multiplex PCR. This amplification extended across 54 Vbeta and 13 Jbeta segments. TCRdb used MiXCR to reprocess the immunoSEQ multiplex PCR reads, holding one entry per CDR3 protein. The data hold a few hundred thousand distinct CDR3 sequences, with roughly 94% observed a single time. Study-level findings and limits: The study conceded that its TCR sequencing and HLA analysis involved relatively few individuals.

Sequenced input: CD4+ T cells from PBMCs. The origin of this receptor is a human donor with multiple sclerosis. The chain links TRBV29-1 to TRBJ1-2, with no clear D. CDR3 DNA: TGCAGCGCCCAGACCACTCAGACAAACTATGGCTACACCTTC. Protein sequence: CSAQTTQTNYGYTF.